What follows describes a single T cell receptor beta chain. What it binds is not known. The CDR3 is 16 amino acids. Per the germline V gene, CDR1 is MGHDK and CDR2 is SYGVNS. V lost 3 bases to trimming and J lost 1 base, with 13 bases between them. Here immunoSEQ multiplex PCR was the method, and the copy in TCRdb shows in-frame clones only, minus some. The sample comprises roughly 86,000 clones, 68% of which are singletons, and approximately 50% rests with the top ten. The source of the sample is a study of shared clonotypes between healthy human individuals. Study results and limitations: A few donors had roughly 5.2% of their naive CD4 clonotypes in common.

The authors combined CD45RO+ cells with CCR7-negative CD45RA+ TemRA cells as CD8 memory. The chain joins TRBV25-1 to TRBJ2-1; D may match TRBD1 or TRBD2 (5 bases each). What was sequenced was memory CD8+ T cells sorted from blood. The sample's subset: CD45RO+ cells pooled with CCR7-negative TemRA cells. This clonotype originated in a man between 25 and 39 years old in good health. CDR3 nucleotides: TGTGCCAGCAGTGAGCCTGGGGGAAAGTCCTACAATGAGCAGTTCTTC. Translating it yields CASSEPGGKSYNEQFF. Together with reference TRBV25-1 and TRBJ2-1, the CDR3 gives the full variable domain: EADIYQTPRYLVIGTGKKITLECSQTMGHDKMYWYQQDPGMELHLIHYSYGVNSTEKGDLSSESTVSRIRTEHFPLTLESARPSHTSQYLCASSEPGGKSYNEQFFGPGTRLTVL.